These T cell receptor beta chains were read from a single sample in a study of T cell responses to AZD1222 COVID-19 vaccine. Sequencing used immunoSEQ multiplex PCR; TCRdb keeps in-frame clones, though not all of them. The sample lists about 50,000 clones; approximately 85% were seen once. Sequencing used peripheral blood, obtained on day 0 of AZD1222 vaccination. These receptors all stem from an adult in good health. CDR3s include the opening cysteine and the closing phenylalanine or tryptophan.

TRBV7-8,TRBJ1-2,CASSPDVQSRTF
TRBV27,TRBJ2-7,CASSGGGYEQYF
TRBV2,TRBJ2-7,CASSERASGGLEQYF
TRBV4-1,TRBJ1-2,CASSLSPIPGDRATRGYTF
TRBV7-8,TRBJ2-2,CASSLWAGETGELFF
TRBV28,TRBJ2-7,CASSLHGTGSYEQYF
TRBV2,TRBJ1-4,CASSDRPATNEKLFF
TRBV20-1,TRBJ2-4,CSAAKNIQYF
TRBV6-5,TRBJ2-3,CASSLDWDTDTQYF
TRBV27,TRBJ1-4,CASSSDPPWGEKLFF
TRBV5-4,TRBJ2-1,CASSTPQGQGGLGTEQFF
TRBV2,TRBJ1-1,CASSEFTEAFF